This TCR beta chain was obtained from a study of response to subunit inactivated influenza vaccine listed by TCRdb under 2018. Context from the whole study: To follow how T cells responded to a trivalent subunit inactivated influenza vaccine, the researchers relied on deep quantitative profiling of the T cell receptor repertoire.

Preparation of the library involved RT-PCR. This sample was sequenced with an Illumina HiSeq 2500. The public reads were reanalyzed by TCRdb: fastp trimming at Q25, MiXCR alignment, in-frame beta chains only. Identical CDR3 proteins give one entry, which carries the most common genes and DNA. This sample has about 570,000 distinct CDR3 sequences in its table, and roughly 12% of those were observed once. Roughly a tenth of the sample comes from the top ten. V sheds 8 bases and J sheds 5 bases, leaving 13 bases between their ends. As encoded in the germline V gene, CDR1 is ENHRY while CDR2 is SYGVKD. From the cysteine up to the phenylalanine, the CDR3 has a length of 12 residues. The sequence is cut down to CDR3 DNA, 36 bases in frame from base 1. Findings and caveats that apply to the study as a whole: It was suggested by the authors that each seasonal influenza vaccination may recruit only a limited number of new T cells.

Regarding this clonotype: Its binding antigen is unknown. Per-nucleotide qualities are absent, and no much larger clonotype sits a single base away.

The chain is encoded by TRBV10-3 joined to TRBJ2-7, with a weak D call of TRBD1 (6 bases match). The specimen was PBMCs from blood, collected on the day of vaccination. The receptor's source is a man in his forties or fifties who received an inactivated influenza vaccine. Donor details come from another sample of the same person, matched by shared clones. The CDR3 region reads CAIASQGHEQYF. The nucleotides read TGTGCCATCGCGAGCCAGGGGCACGAGCAGTACTTC.